The subject of this entry is one T cell receptor beta chain. Its target is not known. The data originate from a study of CD8 T cells in Susac syndrome. An input of roughly 0.45 to 1 ug of RNA was subjected to reverse transcription using random hexamers. The TCR beta CDR3 was amplified by immunoSEQ multiplex PCR across 54 Vbeta, 13 Jbeta. MiXCR, applied by TCRdb to the immunoSEQ multiplex PCR reads, yields one record per CDR3 protein. The table records 78,000 or so distinct CDR3 sequences, over 85% of them present only once. CDR1 is SGHVS and CDR2 is FQNEAQ in the germline V gene. Trimming took 7 bases from V and 4 from J; bases not matched to a gene: 12. There are 16 residues in the CDR3. Study-wide findings and caveats: In its TCR sequencing and HLA analysis, the study acknowledged that the number of individuals was relatively small.

The study sequenced TCR beta in blood CD8+ and CD4+ T cells. Treatment-naive patients with stable or active relapsing-remitting disease were the multiple sclerosis controls. The chain uses TRBV7-8 and TRBJ2-1; 8 bases line up with TRBD2. This sequence originates from a human donor with multiple sclerosis. The sequencing sample was made of CD8+ T cells from PBMCs. The DNA of the CDR3 is TGTGCCAGCACCGAGCGGTTAGCGGGACGGTACAATGAGCAGTTCTTC. Encoded protein: CASTERLAGRYNEQFF.